In this sample, the clone carrying this TCR beta chain turned up once. This entry comes from a study of siplizumab effects on memory and regulatory T cells. Repertoires were generated with immunoSEQ multiplex PCR, while TCRdb's copy carries only in-frame clones and drops some. In the table there are 90,000 to 120,000 clones, 90% to 95% of which are singletons. The CDR3 extends over 16 amino acids. V was clipped by 1 base and J by 5 bases; unmatched bases: 6. Per germline, CDR1 SGHAT and CDR2 FQNNGV. The chain employs TRBV11-2 and TRBJ2-3, with 10 bases identical to TRBD2. The sequenced material came from Tregs sorted from blood. The TCR comes from a human donor in good health. The CDR3 spells CASSLGSGRARDTQYF. CDR3 nucleotides: TGTGCCAGCAGCTTAGGAAGCGGGAGGGCCAGAGATACGCAGTATTTT. Complete variable domain (other parts from reference TRBV11-2 and TRBJ2-3): EAGVAQSPRYKIIEKRQSVAFWCNPISGHATLYWYQQILGQGPKLLIQFQNNGVVDDSQLPKDRFSAERLKGVDSTLKIQPAKLEDSAVYLCASSLGSGRARDTQYFGPGTRLTVL.